The 16 T cell receptor beta chains below come from one sample, sequenced in a study of radiation and T cells in renal cell carcinoma. The time point denotes: blood 4 weeks post-SBRT, at nephrectomy. The treatment is: 15 Gy SBRT to primary tumor, nephrectomy 4 weeks later. Assay used: immunoSEQ multiplex PCR; TCRdb lists only in-frame clones, some missing. The sample has around 99,000 clones, approximately 80% seen once. The input for sequencing was blood, taken from a patient whose treatment included radiotherapy and nephrectomy. The receptors stem from a man in his 60s with renal cell carcinoma.

The chain has TRBV2 and TRBJ1-2; D not resolved. V was pared by 7 bases and J by 4 bases, with 7 bases between. CDR1 SNHLY and CDR2 FYNNEI come from the germline V gene. CDR3 length: 11 amino acids. The CDR3 DNA sequence: TGTGCCAGCACCCGAACCTATGGCTACACCTTC. Its translation: CASTRTYGYTF.

This clone came up once. The rearrangement uses TRBV4-2 and TRBJ2-1; tentative D call: TRBD2 (5 bases). The germline V gene encodes CDR1 LGHNA and CDR2 YNFKEQ. Trimming removed 1 base from V and 3 bases from J, with 13 bases in between. The CDR3 length is 16 residues. This CDR3 is CASSQVTSLNYNEQFF. The CDR3 nucleotides are TGTGCCAGCAGCCAAGTCACTAGTTTAAACTACAATGAGCAGTTCTTC.

The chain carries TRBV6-5 and TRBJ1-1; 9 positions agree with TRBD1. With V trimmed by 4 bases and J by 7 bases, 10 bases remained unmatched. In germline, CDR1 is MNHEY, CDR2 SVGAGI. The CDR3 totals 15 residues. CDR3 in amino acids: CASSLPGQGRFEAFF. In nucleotides, the CDR3 is TGTGCCAGCAGTTTGCCAGGACAGGGGAGATTTGAAGCTTTCTTT.

The chain joins TRBV2 to TRBJ2-7; no clear D gene. The V end was cut by 6 bases, the J end by 0 bases, with 6 bases between. Germline V gene data show CDR1 as SNHLY and CDR2 as FYNNEI. This CDR3 is built from 12 residues. The CDR3 DNA is TGTGCCAGCAGGGTCACCTCCTACGAGCAGTACTTC. Protein: CASRVTSYEQYF.

The chain recombines TRBV19 with TRBJ1-6, with D maybe TRBD1 (6 bases). This CDR3 comprises 15 residues. V lost 5 bases, J lost 0 bases, and 8 bases lay in between. Per the germline V gene, CDR1 is LNHDA and CDR2 is SQIVND (reference sequence). CDR3 region: CASSSRGSYNSPLHF. CDR3 sequence (DNA): TGTGCCAGTAGTTCCAGGGGCTCCTATAATTCACCCCTCCACTTT.

V gene TRBV9 combines with J gene TRBJ2-7; 8 nucleotides match TRBD2. Germline V lookup: CDR1 SGDLS, CDR2 YYNGEE. The CDR3 loop spans 14 amino acids. Germline trimming cut 0 bases from V and 2 bases from J; bases unmatched to any gene: 1. The CDR3 spells CASSVAGGTYEQYF. CDR3 nucleotides: TGTGCCAGCAGCGTAGCGGGAGGGACCTACGAGCAGTACTTC.

J is TRBJ2-7 and V is TRBV18; 9 positions agree with TRBD1. Trimming cost V 2 bases and J 2 bases; bases outside gene matches: 4. Germline CDR1 reads KGHSH; CDR2 reads LQKENI. The length of the CDR3 is 15 residues. CDR3 coding DNA: TGTGCCAGCTCACCAAACAGGGGGCAGACCTACGAGCAGTACTTC. It encodes CASSPNRGQTYEQYF.

The chain has TRBV5-5 and TRBJ2-5; no definite D call. The CDR3 covers 14 residues. V lost 0 bases and J 1 base, leaving 7 bases between the germline ends. Germline V gene sequence: CDR1 SGHKS, CDR2 YYEKEE (reference sequence). This CDR3 reads CASSLVRIQETQYF. The CDR3 DNA reads as TGTGCCAGCAGCTTGGTGCGGATCCAAGAGACCCAGTACTTC.

The gene calls are TRBV25-1 and TRBJ2-1; the match to TRBD1 covers 9 bases. CDR3 length: 15 residues. The V segment lost 1 base and the J segment 4 bases; nucleotides outside the gene matches: 2. Germline assignment: CDR1 MGHDK and CDR2 SYGVNS. In DNA, the CDR3 is TGTGCCAGCAGTGAATGGGGACAGGGTTACAATGAGCAGTTCTTC. Its translation is CASSEWGQGYNEQFF.

The V gene is TRBV28, the J gene TRBJ1-2; TRBD1 might be the D (6 bases). Germline-derived CDR1 and CDR2 are MDHEN and SYDVKM. This CDR3 has 17 amino acids. Trimming took 4 bases from V and 4 from J, leaving 22 bases between them. CDR3 sequence reads: CASSSPGVLPISYGYTF. The CDR3, as DNA: TGTGCCAGCAGTTCCCCAGGGGTGCTACCTATCAGCTATGGCTACACCTTC.

This rearrangement joins TRBV6-1 to TRBJ1-5; no firm D call. V was trimmed by 8 bases and J by 0 bases, leaving 14 bases between them. The germline V gene has CDR1 MNHNS and CDR2 SASEGT. CDR3 length: 15 amino acids. The CDR3 here is CASVPAPGSNQPQHF. In nucleotides, the CDR3 is TGTGCCAGCGTCCCGGCCCCAGGTAGCAATCAGCCCCAGCATTTT.

V and J are TRBV6-1 and TRBJ2-1, with 9 bases lining up with TRBD2. Germline loops: CDR1 MNHNS, CDR2 SASEGT. After removal of 2 bases from V and 8 bases from J, the junction contained 7 bases not matched to a gene. CDR3 size: 15 residues. The CDR3 coding sequence is TGTGCCAGCAGTGAACTACTAGCGGGTGCCGATGAGCAGTTCTTC. Encoded protein: CASSELLAGADEQFF.

The rearrangement uses TRBV7-3 and TRBJ2-7, with TRBD1 matching 9 bases. The germline V gene encodes CDR1 SGHTA and CDR2 FQGTGA. With 5 bases clipped from V and 4 bases from J, the junction kept 6 bases outside the gene matches. This CDR3 has 14 residues. CDR3 region: CASSITGGGYEQYF. CDR3 coding DNA: TGTGCCAGCAGCATCACAGGGGGCGGGTACGAGCAGTACTTC.

V and J are TRBV25-1 and TRBJ2-2, with 7 bases lining up with TRBD2. The CDR3 extends over 14 amino acids. Per the germline V gene, CDR1 is MGHDK and CDR2 is SYGVNS. Germline trimming cut 7 bases from V and 5 bases from J; bases unmatched to any gene: 7. CDR3 in amino acids: CASTYAGETGELFF. CDR3 coding DNA: TGTGCCAGCACCTACGCGGGAGAGACCGGGGAGCTGTTTTTT.

This clone has ten or more counts. The V call is TRBV14, the J call TRBJ1-3; D gene uncertain. This CDR3 contains 15 residues. V lost 0 bases to trimming and J lost 4 bases, with 10 bases between them. Germline V gene sequence: CDR1 SGHDN, CDR2 FVKESK. CDR3 DNA sequence: TGTGCCAGCAGCCAAGATCTCGTGATCGGAAACACCATATATTTT. Translated, it gives CASSQDLVIGNTIYF.

For the CDR3, the DNA is TGTGCCAGCAGCTTCGGGACTGTGGGATCGTGGACCCAGTACTTC. Its protein is CASSFGTVGSWTQYF. The chain carries TRBV7-6 and TRBJ2-5, with D possibly being TRBD2 (6 bases). Germline V gives CDR1 SGHVS, CDR2 FNYEAQ. This CDR3 spans 15 amino acids. Trimming stripped 3 bases from V and 7 bases from J, with 18 bases between.